This TCR beta chain was documented in a study of T-cell memory formation after mild COVID-19. Background on the study: The two donors had largely donor-specific TCR clusters. The study, taken as a whole, reports: Shrinking CD4+ clones resided mostly in CM and EM, and CD8+ ones in EMRA. Pre-infection memory held some responding clones, suggesting pre-existing cross-reactive T cells responded.

This clonotype came up a few times. Its antigen is as yet unknown. Germline V gene lookup returns CDR1 SGHVS and CDR2 FQNEAQ. This CDR3 is 15 amino acids long. Germline trimming cut 5 bases from V and 5 bases from J; bases unmatched to any gene: 11. UMIs and sample barcodes were carried by the TCR alpha and TCR beta cDNA libraries that 5'RACE produced using constant-segment primers. TCRdb used MiXCR to reprocess the 5' RACE reads, holding one entry per CDR3 protein. The table records under 50,000 distinct CDR3 sequences, about 28% of them present only once. The sequence came from a man aged 18 to 29 who had mild COVID-19 (a few samples of this study predate the infection). Cell type and time point are not known. Sample: PBMCs or a T cell subset sorted from them (not recorded which). The chain uses TRBV7-8 and TRBJ2-5; 7 bases line up with TRBD2. CDR3 nucleotides: TGTGCCAGCAGCCCCATAGCGGGCGCGGGGGAGACCCAGTACTTC. Its protein is CASSPIAGAGETQYF.